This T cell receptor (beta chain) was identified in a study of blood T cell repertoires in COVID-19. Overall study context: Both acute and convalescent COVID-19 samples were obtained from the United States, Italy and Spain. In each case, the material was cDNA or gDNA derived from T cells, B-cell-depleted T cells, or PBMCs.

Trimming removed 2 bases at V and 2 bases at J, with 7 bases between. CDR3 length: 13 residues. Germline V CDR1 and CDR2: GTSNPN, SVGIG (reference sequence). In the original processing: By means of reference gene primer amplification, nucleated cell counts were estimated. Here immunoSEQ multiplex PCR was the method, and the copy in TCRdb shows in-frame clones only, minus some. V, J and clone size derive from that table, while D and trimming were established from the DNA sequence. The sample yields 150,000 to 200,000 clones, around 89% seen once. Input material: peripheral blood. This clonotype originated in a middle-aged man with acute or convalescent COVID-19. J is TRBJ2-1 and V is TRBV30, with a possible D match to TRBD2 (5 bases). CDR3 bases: TGTGCCTGGAGTAGAGGGACCTACAATGAGCAGTTCTTC. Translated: CAWSRGTYNEQFF.